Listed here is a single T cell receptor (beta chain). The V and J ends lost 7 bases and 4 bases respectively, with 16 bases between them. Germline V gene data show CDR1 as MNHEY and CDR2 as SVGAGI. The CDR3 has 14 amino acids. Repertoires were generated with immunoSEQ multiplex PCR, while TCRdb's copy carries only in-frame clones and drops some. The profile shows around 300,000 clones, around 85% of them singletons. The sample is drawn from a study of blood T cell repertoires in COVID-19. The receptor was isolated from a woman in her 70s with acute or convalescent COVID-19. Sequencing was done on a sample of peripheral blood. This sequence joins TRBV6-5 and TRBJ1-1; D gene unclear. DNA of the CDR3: TGTGCCAGCACGGCAGGCGACAAGCCCACTGAAGCTTTCTTT. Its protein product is CASTAGDKPTEAFF.